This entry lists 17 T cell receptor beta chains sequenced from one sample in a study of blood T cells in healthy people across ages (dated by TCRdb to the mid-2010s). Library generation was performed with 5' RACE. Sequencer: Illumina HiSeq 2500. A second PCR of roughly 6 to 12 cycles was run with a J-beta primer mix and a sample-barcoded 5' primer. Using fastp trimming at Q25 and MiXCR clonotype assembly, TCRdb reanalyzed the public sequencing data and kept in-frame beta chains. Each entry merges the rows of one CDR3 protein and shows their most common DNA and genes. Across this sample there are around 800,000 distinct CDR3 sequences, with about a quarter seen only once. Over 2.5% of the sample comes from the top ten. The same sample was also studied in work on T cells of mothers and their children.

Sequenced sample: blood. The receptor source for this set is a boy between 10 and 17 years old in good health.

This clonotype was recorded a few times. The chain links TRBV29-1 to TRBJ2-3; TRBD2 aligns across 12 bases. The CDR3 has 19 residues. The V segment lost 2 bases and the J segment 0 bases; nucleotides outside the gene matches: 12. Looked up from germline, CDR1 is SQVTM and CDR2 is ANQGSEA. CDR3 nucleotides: TGCAGCGTTGAACTTGTGACTAGCGGGGGTGCGTTCAGCACAGATACGCAGTATTTT. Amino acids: CSVELVTSGGAFSTDTQYF.

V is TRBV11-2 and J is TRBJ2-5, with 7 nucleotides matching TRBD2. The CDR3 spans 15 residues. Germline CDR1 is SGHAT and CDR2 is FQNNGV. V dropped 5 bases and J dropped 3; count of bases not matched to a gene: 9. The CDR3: CASSRPPSGEETQYF. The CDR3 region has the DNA TGTGCCAGCAGCCGCCCGCCTAGCGGAGAAGAGACCCAGTACTTC. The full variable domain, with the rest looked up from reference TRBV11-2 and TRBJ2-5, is EAGVAQSPRYKIIEKRQSVAFWCNPISGHATLYWYQQILGQGPKLLIQFQNNGVVDDSQLPKDRFSAERLKGVDSTLKIQPAKLEDSAVYLCASSRPPSGEETQYFGPGTRLLVL.

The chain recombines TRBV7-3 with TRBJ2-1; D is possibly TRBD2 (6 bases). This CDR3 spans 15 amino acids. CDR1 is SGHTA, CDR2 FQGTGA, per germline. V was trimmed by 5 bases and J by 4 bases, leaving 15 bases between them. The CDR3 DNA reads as TGTGCCAGCAGCCCTGGGCAGGGAGGATACAATGAGCAGTTCTTC. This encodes CASSPGQGGYNEQFF.

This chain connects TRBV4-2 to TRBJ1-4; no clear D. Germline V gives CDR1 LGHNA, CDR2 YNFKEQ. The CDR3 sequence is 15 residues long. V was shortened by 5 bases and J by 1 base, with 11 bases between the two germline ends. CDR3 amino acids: CASSEDAITNEKLFF. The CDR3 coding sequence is TGTGCCAGCAGCGAGGACGCCATAACTAATGAAAAACTGTTTTTT.

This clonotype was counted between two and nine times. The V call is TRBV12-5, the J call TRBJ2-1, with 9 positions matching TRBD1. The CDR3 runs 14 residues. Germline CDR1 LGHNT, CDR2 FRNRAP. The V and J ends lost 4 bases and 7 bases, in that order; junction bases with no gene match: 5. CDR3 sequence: CASGWMGQGNEQFF. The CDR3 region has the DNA TGTGCTAGTGGTTGGATGGGACAGGGAAATGAGCAGTTCTTC. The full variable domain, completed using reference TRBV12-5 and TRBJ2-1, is DARVTQTPRHKVTEMGQEVTMRCQPILGHNTVFWYRQTMMQGLELLAYFRNRAPLDDSGMPKDRFSAEMPDATLATLKIQPSEPRDSAVYFCASGWMGQGNEQFFGPGTRLTVL.

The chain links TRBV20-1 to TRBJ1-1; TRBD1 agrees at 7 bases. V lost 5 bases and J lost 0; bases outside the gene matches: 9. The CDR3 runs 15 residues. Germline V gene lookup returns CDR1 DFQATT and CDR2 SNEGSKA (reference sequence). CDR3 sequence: CSAVPPDRVNTEAFF. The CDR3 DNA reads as TGCAGTGCTGTACCTCCCGACAGGGTGAACACTGAAGCTTTCTTT.

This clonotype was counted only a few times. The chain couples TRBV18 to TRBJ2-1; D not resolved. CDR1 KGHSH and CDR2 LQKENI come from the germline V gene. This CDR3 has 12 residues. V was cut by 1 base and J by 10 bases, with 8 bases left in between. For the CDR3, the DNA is TGTGCCAGCTCACCACGCCGGGTGGAGCAGTTCTTC. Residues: CASSPRRVEQFF.

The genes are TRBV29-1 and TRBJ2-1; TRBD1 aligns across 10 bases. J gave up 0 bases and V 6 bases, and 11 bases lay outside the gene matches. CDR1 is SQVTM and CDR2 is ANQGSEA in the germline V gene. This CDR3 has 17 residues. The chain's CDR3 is CSVPGQGTKSSYNEQFF. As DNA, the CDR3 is TGCAGCGTGCCGGGACAGGGGACTAAGAGCTCCTACAATGAGCAGTTCTTC.

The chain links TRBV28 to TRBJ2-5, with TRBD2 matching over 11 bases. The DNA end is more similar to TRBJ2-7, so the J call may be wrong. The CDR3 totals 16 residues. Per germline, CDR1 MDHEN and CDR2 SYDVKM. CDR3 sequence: CASSLLVSGGAYEQYF. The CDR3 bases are TGTGCCAGCAGTTTATTGGTTAGCGGGGGGGCCTACGAGCAGTACTTC.

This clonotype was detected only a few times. The CDR3 loop reads CASSLGQGIHEQYF. DNA for the CDR3: TGTGCCAGCAGTTTAGGACAGGGGATCCACGAGCAGTACTTC. V is TRBV28 and J is TRBJ2-7; 9 bases are shared with TRBD1. This CDR3 comprises 14 residues. CDR1 and CDR2 from the germline V gene are MDHEN and SYDVKM. V lost 2 bases to trimming and J lost 5 bases; unmatched junction nucleotides: 4.

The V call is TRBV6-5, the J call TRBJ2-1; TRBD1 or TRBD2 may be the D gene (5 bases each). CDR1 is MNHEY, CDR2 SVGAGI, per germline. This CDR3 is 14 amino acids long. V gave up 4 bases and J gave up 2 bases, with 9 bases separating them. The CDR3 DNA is TGTGCCAGCAGTTGGGACGGGGCCTACAATGAGCAGTTCTTC. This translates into CASSWDGAYNEQFF.

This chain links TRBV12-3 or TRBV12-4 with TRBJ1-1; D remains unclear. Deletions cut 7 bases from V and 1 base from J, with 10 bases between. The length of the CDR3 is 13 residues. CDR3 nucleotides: TGTGCCAGCAATATACAGACGAACACTGAAGCTTTCTTT. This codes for CASNIQTNTEAFF.

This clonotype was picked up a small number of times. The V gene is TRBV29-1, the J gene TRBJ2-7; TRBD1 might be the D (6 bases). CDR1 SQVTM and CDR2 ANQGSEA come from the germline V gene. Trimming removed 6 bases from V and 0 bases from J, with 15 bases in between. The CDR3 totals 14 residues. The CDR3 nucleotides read TGCAGCGTCCTATCGGGACAAAGCTCCTACGAGCAGTACTTC. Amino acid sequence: CSVLSGQSSYEQYF.

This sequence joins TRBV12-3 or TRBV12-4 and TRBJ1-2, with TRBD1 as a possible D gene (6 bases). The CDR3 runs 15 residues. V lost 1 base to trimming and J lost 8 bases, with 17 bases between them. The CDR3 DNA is TGTGCCAGCAGTTTAGGACAGGTGGAGTACGGAGGCTACACCTTC. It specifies CASSLGQVEYGGYTF.

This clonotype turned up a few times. Written as DNA, the CDR3 is TGTGCCAGCAGCGGTGGGCAAGACAATGAGCAGTTCTTC. Translation: CASSGGQDNEQFF. The V call is TRBV7-9, the J call TRBJ2-1; D is unresolved. In germline, CDR1 is SEHNR, CDR2 FQNEAQ (reference sequence). Trimming pared 5 bases from V and 5 bases from J, leaving 10 bases between. This CDR3 spans 13 amino acids.

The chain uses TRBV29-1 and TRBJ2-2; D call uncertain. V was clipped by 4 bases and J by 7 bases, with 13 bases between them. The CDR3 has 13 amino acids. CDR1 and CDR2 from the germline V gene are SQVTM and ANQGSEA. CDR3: CSVGSNLIGELFF. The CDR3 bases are TGCAGCGTTGGGTCCAATCTAATCGGGGAGCTGTTTTTT.

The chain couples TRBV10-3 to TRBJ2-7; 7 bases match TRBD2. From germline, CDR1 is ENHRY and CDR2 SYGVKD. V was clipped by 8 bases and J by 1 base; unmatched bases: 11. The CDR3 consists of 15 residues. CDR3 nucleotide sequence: TGTGCCATCGGATTTGGTGGGGAGGGATCCTACGAGCAGTACTTC. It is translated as CAIGFGGEGSYEQYF.